This passage covers 18 T cell receptor beta chains from one sample sequenced in a study of T-cell reconstitution after alpha-beta-depleted transplantation in children. Construction of the TCRbeta library involved unique molecular identifiers. TCRdb processed the PCR reads anew with MiXCR; each CDR3 protein has one entry. Found here are some 600,000 distinct CDR3 sequences, 10% to 15% of them singletons; the top ten hold 2% to 2.5%. Here the sequenced sample was PBMCs, mostly from graft donor cells, taken 360 days after TCRalphabeta/CD19-depleted stem cell transplant. These receptors all come from a male patient younger than 18 who had a stem cell transplant for acute myeloid leukemia, so the T cells may come from the graft donor.

This clonotype was counted a few times. The DNA for the CDR3 is TGTGCCAGCAGCTTAAGGACAGGGGGCGTCGGGAAGGCCGGGGAGCTGTTTTTT. Its translation: CASSLRTGGVGKAGELFF. The chain carries TRBV7-3 and TRBJ2-2; 11 nucleotides match TRBD1. Germline loops: CDR1 SGHTA, CDR2 FQGTGA. CDR3 length equals 18 residues. After removal of 1 base from V and 6 bases from J, the junction contained 10 bases not matched to a gene.

There are a few counts of this clonotype. V usage is TRBV6-5 and J usage is TRBJ2-5; 10 bases line up with TRBD1. Germline-derived CDR1 and CDR2 are MNHEY and SVGAGI. This CDR3 is built from 15 residues. V lost 1 base and J lost 5; bases outside the gene matches: 4. The CDR3 is CASSYWGQGRETQYF. In DNA form, the CDR3 reads TGTGCCAGCAGTTACTGGGGACAGGGGCGGGAGACCCAGTACTTC.

This clonotype was counted at least ten times. The chain combines TRBV4-2 with TRBJ1-4; possible D gene TRBD1, 5 bases. V was shortened by 5 bases and J by 0 bases, with 13 bases between the two germline ends. CDR3 length: 16 amino acids. The germline gives CDR1 LGHNA, CDR2 YNFKEQ. CDR3 nucleotide sequence: TGTGCCAGCAGCTGGGGACCGACCGCAACTAATGAAAAACTGTTTTTT. It yields the protein CASSWGPTATNEKLFF.

The J gene is TRBJ2-7, the V gene TRBV4-2; D unresolved. Trimming took 0 bases from V and 3 from J, leaving 9 bases between them. The CDR3 loop spans 14 amino acids. CDR1 and CDR2 (germline): LGHNA, YNFKEQ. DNA for the CDR3: TGTGCCAGCAGCCAAGAATGGTCTAACTACGAGCAGTACTTC. Its translation is CASSQEWSNYEQYF.

This clonotype was seen just once. The rearrangement joins TRBV20-1 to TRBJ1-1; D is ambiguous. Germline V CDR1 and CDR2: DFQATT, SNEGSKA (reference sequence). The CDR3 is made up of 13 amino acids. Trimming stripped 1 base from V and 7 bases from J, with 13 bases between. DNA for the CDR3: TGCAGTGCTAGAGGGGAAAAATGGGGTGAAGCTTTCTTT. Translated: CSARGEKWGEAFF.

This clonotype showed up just a few times. This CDR3 reads CSASLPGLAVPEQYF. As DNA, the CDR3 is TGCAGTGCTAGTTTACCGGGACTAGCTGTACCCGAGCAGTACTTC. The chain employs TRBV20-1 and TRBJ2-7, with 9 positions matching TRBD2. The CDR3 has 15 amino acids. Unmatched junction bases numbered 12, after V lost 3 bases and J lost 6 bases. Per the germline V gene, CDR1 is DFQATT and CDR2 is SNEGSKA (reference sequence).

This chain connects TRBV28 to TRBJ2-2; 9 bases line up with TRBD2. J gave up 4 bases and V 3 bases, and 3 bases lay outside the gene matches. Looked up from germline, CDR1 is MDHEN and CDR2 is SYDVKM. The CDR3 length is 15 residues. CDR3 sequence: CASSFSGSTTGELFF. CDR3 DNA sequence: TGTGCCAGCAGTTTTAGCGGGAGTACCACCGGGGAGCTGTTTTTT.

The chain employs TRBV2 and TRBJ2-7; either TRBD1 or TRBD2 may fit D (5 bases each). CDR3 length equals 12 residues. CDR1 and CDR2 from the germline V gene are SNHLY and FYNNEI. The CDR3 protein is CAAGTSTYEQYF. CDR3 sequence (DNA): TGTGCGGCCGGGACCTCTACCTACGAGCAGTACTTC.

V and J are TRBV7-6 and TRBJ2-1; TRBD2 matches at 8 bases. From germline, CDR1 is SGHVS and CDR2 FNYEAQ. The CDR3 runs 13 residues. V trimming: 5 bases; J trimming: 10 bases; junction bases outside the gene matches: 7. CDR3 loop: CASSLGTSQEQFF. In DNA, the CDR3 is TGTGCCAGCAGCCTCGGGACTAGTCAGGAGCAGTTCTTC.

The rearrangement joins TRBV5-4 to TRBJ2-1, with 16 bases identical to TRBD2. The V gene end was trimmed by 3 bases and the J gene end by 2 bases; junction bases not matched to a gene: 11. The CDR3 covers 20 residues. Germline CDR1 and CDR2: SGHNT and YYREEE (reference sequence). Here the CDR3 reads CASSSSGGTSGRGTYNEQFF. In nucleotides, the CDR3 is TGTGCCAGCAGCTCCTCAGGGGGGACTAGCGGGAGGGGGACCTACAATGAGCAGTTCTTC.

This clonotype has a handful of counts. The genes are TRBV19 and TRBJ2-5, with D unclear. CDR1 is LNHDA and CDR2 is SQIVND in the germline V gene (reference sequence). The CDR3 length is 11 residues. Deletions cut 3 bases from V and 5 bases from J, with 4 bases between. The CDR3 here is CASSIWETQYF. The CDR3 nucleotides read TGTGCCAGTAGTATTTGGGAGACCCAGTACTTC.

The CDR3 spells CASSEQGVHEKLFF. The CDR3 coding sequence is TGTGCCAGCAGTGAACAGGGGGTGCATGAAAAACTGTTTTTT. J is TRBJ1-4 and V is TRBV28, with 8 bases lining up with TRBD1. The CDR3 has 14 residues. V gave up 5 bases and J gave up 6 bases; unmatched junction bases: 5. Germline V CDR1 and CDR2: MDHEN, SYDVKM.

This clonotype was found many times. The chain joins TRBV7-9 to TRBJ2-1; TRBD2 agrees at 10 bases. The CDR3 contains 15 residues. The V segment lost 5 bases and the J segment 4 bases; nucleotides outside the gene matches: 5. Germline V gives CDR1 SEHNR, CDR2 FQNEAQ (reference sequence). CDR3 sequence reads: CASSQGTSVYNEQFF. The CDR3 DNA reads as TGTGCCAGCAGCCAAGGGACTAGCGTTTACAATGAGCAGTTCTTC. The full variable domain, with the rest looked up from reference TRBV7-9 and TRBJ2-1, is DTGVSQNPRHKITKRGQNVTFRCDPISEHNRLYWYRQTLGQGPEFLTYFQNEAQLEKSRLLSDRFSAERPKGSFSTLEIQRTEQGDSAMYLCASSQGTSVYNEQFFGPGTRLTVL.

This clonotype was detected ten times or more. The V gene is TRBV29-1, the J gene TRBJ2-7, with 10 positions matching TRBD1. The CDR3 is made up of 11 amino acids. Germline lookup yields CDR1 SQVTM and CDR2 ANQGSEA. The trim removed 7 bases at V and 6 bases at J, leaving 3 bases unmatched. CDR3 sequence: CSGQGASEQYF. DNA for the CDR3: TGCAGCGGACAGGGGGCAAGCGAGCAGTACTTC.

This clonotype was seen only a few times. The rearrangement links TRBV29-1 to TRBJ1-4; TRBD1 is a possible D gene (6 bases). The CDR3 is 16 residues long. The V gene lost 4 bases and the J gene lost 7 bases, with 22 bases spanning the gap. Germline V gene sequence: CDR1 SQVTM, CDR2 ANQGSEA. Here the CDR3 DNA reads TGCAGCGTTGGGGGGGCGTCACGGGAGGAAGGTGAAAAACTGTTTTTT. Translated: CSVGGASREEGEKLFF.

This clonotype was found a few times. The chain couples TRBV28 to TRBJ2-3; D is undetermined. V dropped 3 bases and J dropped 5 bases, with 9 bases sitting between them. CDR1 and CDR2 from the germline V gene are MDHEN and SYDVKM. There are 13 residues in the CDR3. The CDR3 loop is CASSFPVEDTQYF. The CDR3 DNA follows: TGTGCCAGCAGTTTTCCCGTGGAAGATACGCAGTATTTT. Looking up the rest from reference TRBV28 and TRBJ2-3 gives the full variable domain: DVKVTQSSRYLVKRTGEKVFLECVQDMDHENMFWYRQDPGLGLRLIYFSYDVKMKEKGDIPEGYSVSREKKERFSLILESASTNQTSMYLCASSFPVEDTQYFGPGTRLTVL.

Many counts were recorded for this clonotype. The V gene is TRBV29-1, the J gene TRBJ2-1; TRBD2 matches 7 bases. Germline CDR1 reads SQVTM; CDR2 reads ANQGSEA. The CDR3 is 14 amino acids. V was pared by 7 bases and J by 8 bases, with 14 bases of the junction left unmatched. The CDR3 coding sequence is TGCAGCGCTCTAAGGGGCGGGAGAGTATATGAGCAGTTCTTC. It yields the protein CSALRGGRVYEQFF.

This clonotype occurred many times. The chain couples TRBV24-1 to TRBJ2-1; D is uncertain. Trimming took off 6 bases at V and 4 bases at J, with 12 bases between the two ends. The CDR3 runs to 14 residues. Looked up from germline, CDR1 is KGHDR and CDR2 is SFDVKD. This chain's CDR3 is CATSTNQFYNEQFF. DNA for the CDR3: TGTGCCACCAGTACTAACCAGTTTTACAATGAGCAGTTCTTC.